This TCR beta chain was identified in a study of blood T cell repertoires in COVID-19. Whole-study context: The analysed material was cDNA or gDNA that came from T cells, B-cell-depleted T cells, or PBMCs.

The protocol was immunoSEQ multiplex PCR, while the TCRdb copy is restricted to in-frame clones and leaves out a portion. The sample shows about 310,000 clones, around 85% of them seen only once. Participants in the exposed group had met a COVID-19 case in the 2 weeks before joining the study. The sample was PBMCs or T cells enriched from blood (not recorded which). The clonotype was recovered from a woman under 40 who had been exposed to COVID-19.

CDR3 nucleotides: TGCGCCAGCAGCTTGATCGGGGTTCAAGAGACCCAGTACTTC. It encodes CASSLIGVQETQYF. J is TRBJ2-5 and V is TRBV5-1, with D possibly matching TRBD2 (5 bases). Germline CDR1 reads SGHRS; CDR2 reads YFSETQ. V shed 1 base and J shed 2 bases, with 9 bases lying between them. There are 14 residues in the CDR3.